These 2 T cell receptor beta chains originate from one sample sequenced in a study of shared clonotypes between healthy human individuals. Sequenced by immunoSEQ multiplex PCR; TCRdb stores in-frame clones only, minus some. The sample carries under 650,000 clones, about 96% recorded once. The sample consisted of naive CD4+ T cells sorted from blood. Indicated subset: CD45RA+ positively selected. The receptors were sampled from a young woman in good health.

CDR3: CASSFWGGHYGYTF. CDR3 coding DNA: TGTGCCAGCAGTTTTTGGGGGGGCCACTATGGCTACACCTTC. The chain has TRBV28 and TRBJ1-2; D possibly corresponds to TRBD1 (6 bases). V lost 3 bases, J lost 3 bases, and 11 bases lay in between. The CDR3 is 14 amino acids. CDR1 is MDHEN and CDR2 is SYDVKM in the germline V gene.

The CDR3 loop is CASSAAGPPYEQYF. In DNA, the CDR3 is TGTGCCAGCAGTGCAGCGGGCCCCCCCTACGAGCAGTACTTC. The J gene is TRBJ2-7, the V gene TRBV27; D is perhaps TRBD2 (6 bases). This CDR3 contains 14 residues. Germline V lookup: CDR1 MNHEY, CDR2 SMNVEV (reference sequence). Deletions cut 5 bases from V and 2 bases from J, with 13 bases between.